This entry concerns a single TCR beta chain. Its antigen is unidentified. The data were taken from a study of T cell responses to AZD1222 COVID-19 vaccine. Study information: Second doses at about 4 or about 12 weeks were pooled. Notes on the study in general: AZD1222 recipients seropositive at baseline numbered only 5 to 7. Unmutated variant regions reportedly attract nearly half of all spike-specific TCRs. White British ancestry dominated among donors, who included more females, and clonal diversity was possibly underestimated.

The protocol was immunoSEQ multiplex PCR, while the TCRdb copy is restricted to in-frame clones and leaves out a portion. This sample carries more than 110,000 clones, roughly nine tenths of them seen once, and the ten largest clones take roughly 3.6%. V lost 5 bases and J lost 4, with 11 bases in between. The CDR3 is 14 residues long. The germline V gene encodes CDR1 SGHAT and CDR2 FQNNGV. The chain is built from TRBV11-2 and TRBJ2-2; D unclear. The sequence derives from an adult in good health. Sequenced here: peripheral blood, sampled on day 0 of AZD1222 vaccination. CDR3 coding DNA: TGTGCCAGCAGCCCGGCACCACGCACCGGGGAGCTGTTTTTT. Its translation is CASSPAPRTGELFF.